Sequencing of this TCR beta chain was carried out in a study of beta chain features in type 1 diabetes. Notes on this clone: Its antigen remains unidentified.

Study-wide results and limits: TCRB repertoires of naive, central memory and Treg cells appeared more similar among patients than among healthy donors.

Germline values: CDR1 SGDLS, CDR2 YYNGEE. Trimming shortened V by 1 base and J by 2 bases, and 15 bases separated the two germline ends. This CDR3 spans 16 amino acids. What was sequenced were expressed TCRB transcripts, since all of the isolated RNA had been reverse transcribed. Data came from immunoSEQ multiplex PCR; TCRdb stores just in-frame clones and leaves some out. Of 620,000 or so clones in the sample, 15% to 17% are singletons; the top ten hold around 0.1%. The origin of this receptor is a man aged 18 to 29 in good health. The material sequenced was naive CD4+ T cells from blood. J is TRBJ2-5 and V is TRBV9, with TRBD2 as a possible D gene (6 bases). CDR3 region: CASSVSPGGTQETQYF. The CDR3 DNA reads TGTGCCAGCAGCGTAAGCCCCGGCGGGACTCAAGAGACCCAGTACTTC.